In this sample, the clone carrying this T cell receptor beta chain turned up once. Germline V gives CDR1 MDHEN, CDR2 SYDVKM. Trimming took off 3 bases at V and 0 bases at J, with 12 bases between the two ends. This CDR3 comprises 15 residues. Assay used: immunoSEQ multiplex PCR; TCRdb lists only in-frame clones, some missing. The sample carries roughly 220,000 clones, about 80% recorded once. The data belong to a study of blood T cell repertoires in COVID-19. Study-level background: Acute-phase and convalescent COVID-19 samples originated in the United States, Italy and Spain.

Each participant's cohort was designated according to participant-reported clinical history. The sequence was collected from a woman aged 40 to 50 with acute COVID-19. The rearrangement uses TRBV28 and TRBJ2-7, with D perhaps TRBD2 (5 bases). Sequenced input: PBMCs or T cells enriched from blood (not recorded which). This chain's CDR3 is CASSFGDLVSYEQYF. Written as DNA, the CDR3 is TGTGCCAGCAGTTTCGGGGATTTAGTCTCCTACGAGCAGTACTTC.